This record covers a single TCR beta chain. This specimen belongs to a study of blood T cell repertoires in COVID-19. In the study overall: Both acute and convalescent COVID-19 samples were obtained from the United States, Italy and Spain. T cells, B-cell-depleted T cells, or PBMCs supplied cDNA or gDNA.

Germline CDR1 and CDR2: MGHRA and YSYEKL. This CDR3 is 15 amino acids long. The junction had 11 bases not matched to a gene; V was cut back by 6 bases and J by 7 bases. Study processing details: Amplification with reference gene primers provided the estimates of nucleated cell counts. Using immunoSEQ multiplex PCR, the repertoire was profiled, and TCRdb retains in-frame clones only, with some absent. V and J calls and clone size come straight from that table; D and trimming were deduced from the DNA. The repertoire has roughly 130,000 clones, 80% of them found once; the top ten carry less than 2%. The sequence was collected from a man in his 70s with acute or convalescent COVID-19. The specimen was peripheral blood. The rearrangement uses TRBV4-1 and TRBJ2-1; 8 bases are shared with TRBD2. In DNA, the CDR3 is TGCGCCAGCAGGGCCGGGGGGGCCCACCAAAATGAGCAGTTCTTC. It specifies CASRAGGAHQNEQFF.